The clone carrying this TCR beta chain was recorded only once. Original methodology: Researchers report that nucleated cell counts were estimated from reference gene primer amplification. Only in-frame clones appear in the TCRdb table, and some are missing; sequencing was by immunoSEQ multiplex PCR. V and J calls plus clone size are reproduced from that table; the DNA served to infer D and trimming. The table shows hundreds of thousands of clones, with approximately 90% occurring only once. Looked up from germline, CDR1 is SEHNR and CDR2 is FQNEAQ (reference sequence). This CDR3 is 14 amino acids long. The V gene end was trimmed by 1 base and the J gene end by 7 bases; junction bases not matched to a gene: 5. This entry belongs to a study of blood T cell repertoires in COVID-19. Whole-study context: Acute and convalescent COVID-19 specimens originated in the United States, Italy and Spain. T cells, B-cell-depleted T cells, or PBMCs provided the cDNA or gDNA that served as material.

The origin of this receptor is a woman aged 55-75 years with acute or convalescent COVID-19. Source material: peripheral blood. This chain uses TRBV7-9 with TRBJ1-2; TRBD1 matches at 8 bases. This chain's CDR3 is CASSLDFQGAGYTF. The CDR3 DNA is TGTGCCAGCAGCTTAGATTTTCAGGGGGCTGGCTACACCTTC.